The clone carrying this TCR beta chain has ten or more counts. Its antigen is undetermined. Amplification of the TCR beta CDR3 regions used RNA transcripts (as template). The library came from an HTBI-primed first-round RT-PCR and a second-round multiplex PCR. TCRdb fed the multiplex PCR reads into MiXCR, producing one record per CDR3 protein. The profile shows around 1.1 million distinct CDR3 sequences, approximately 35% of them singletons. This specimen comes from a study of Graves' ophthalmopathy and Graves' hyperthyroidism. Whole-study results and caveats: Most clonotypes expanded in thyroid above 0.001 frequency were present in blood too.

The CDR3 covers 16 residues. The germline CDR1 and CDR2 sequences are SGHRS and YFSETQ. Trimming removed 0 bases from V and 0 bases from J, with 12 bases in between. The rearrangement joins TRBV5-1 to TRBJ1-1; D unresolved. The clonotype was recovered from an adult man with Graves' hyperthyroidism. The material sequenced was peripheral blood or thyroid tissue (not recorded which). CDR3 protein: CASSLVGSGMNTEAFF. The DNA of the CDR3 is TGCGCCAGCAGCTTGGTTGGGTCAGGAATGAACACTGAAGCTTTCTTT.